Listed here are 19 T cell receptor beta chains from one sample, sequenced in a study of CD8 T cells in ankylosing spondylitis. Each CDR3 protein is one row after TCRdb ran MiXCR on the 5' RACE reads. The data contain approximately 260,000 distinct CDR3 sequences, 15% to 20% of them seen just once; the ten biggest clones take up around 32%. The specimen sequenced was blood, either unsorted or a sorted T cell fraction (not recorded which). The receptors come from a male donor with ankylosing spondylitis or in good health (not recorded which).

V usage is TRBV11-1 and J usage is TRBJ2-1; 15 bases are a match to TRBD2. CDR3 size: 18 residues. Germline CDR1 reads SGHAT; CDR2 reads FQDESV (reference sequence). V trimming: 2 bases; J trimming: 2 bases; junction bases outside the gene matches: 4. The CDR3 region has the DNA TGTGCCAGCAGCTTACCCCGGACTAGCGGGAGGGCCTACAATGAGCAGTTCTTC. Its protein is CASSLPRTSGRAYNEQFF.

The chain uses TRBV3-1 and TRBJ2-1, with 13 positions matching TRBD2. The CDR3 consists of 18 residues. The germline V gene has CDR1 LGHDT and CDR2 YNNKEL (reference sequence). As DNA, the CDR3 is TGTACCTTCACCTTGGATCCGGGACTAGCGGGACGAAACGATGAGCAGTTCTTC. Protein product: CTFTLDPGLAGRNDEQFF.

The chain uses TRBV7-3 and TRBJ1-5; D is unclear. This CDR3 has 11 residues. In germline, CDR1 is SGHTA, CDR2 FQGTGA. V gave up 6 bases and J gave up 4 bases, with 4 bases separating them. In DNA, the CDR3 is TGTGCCAGCAGTATGAATCAGCCCCAGCATTTT. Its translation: CASSMNQPQHF.

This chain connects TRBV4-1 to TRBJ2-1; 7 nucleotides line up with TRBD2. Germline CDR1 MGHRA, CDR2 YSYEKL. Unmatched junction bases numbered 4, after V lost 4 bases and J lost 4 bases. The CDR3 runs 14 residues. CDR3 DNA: TGCGCCAGCAGCCCGGGACTAAAATACAATGAGCAGTTCTTC. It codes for CASSPGLKYNEQFF.

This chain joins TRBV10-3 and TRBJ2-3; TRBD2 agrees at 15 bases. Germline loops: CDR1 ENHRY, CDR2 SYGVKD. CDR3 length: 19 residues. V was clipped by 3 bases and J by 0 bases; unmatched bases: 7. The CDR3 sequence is CAISDPGTSGRISTDTQYF. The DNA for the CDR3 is TGTGCCATCAGTGACCCCGGGACTAGCGGGAGGATTAGCACAGATACGCAGTATTTT.

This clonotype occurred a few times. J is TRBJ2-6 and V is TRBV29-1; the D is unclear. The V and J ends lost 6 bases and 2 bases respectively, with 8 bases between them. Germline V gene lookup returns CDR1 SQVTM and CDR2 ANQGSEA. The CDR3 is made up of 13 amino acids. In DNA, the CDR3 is TGCAGCGTCCAGACCCCTGGGGCCAACGTCCTGACTTTC. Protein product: CSVQTPGANVLTF.

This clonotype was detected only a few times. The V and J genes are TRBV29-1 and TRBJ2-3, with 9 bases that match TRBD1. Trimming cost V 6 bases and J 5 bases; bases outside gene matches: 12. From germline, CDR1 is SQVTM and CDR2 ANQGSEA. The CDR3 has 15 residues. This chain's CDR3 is CSVGGTGYSQDTQYF. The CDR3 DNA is TGCAGCGTGGGCGGGACAGGGTATTCACAAGATACGCAGTATTTT.

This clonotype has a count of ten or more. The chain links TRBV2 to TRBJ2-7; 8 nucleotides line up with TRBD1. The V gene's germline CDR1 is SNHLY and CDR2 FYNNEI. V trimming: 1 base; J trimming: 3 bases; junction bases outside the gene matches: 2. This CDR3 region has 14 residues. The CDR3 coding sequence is TGTGCCAGCAGTGAAGGACAGGGGATCTACGAGCAGTACTTC. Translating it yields CASSEGQGIYEQYF. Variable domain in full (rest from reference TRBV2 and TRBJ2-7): EPEVTQTPSHQVTQMGQEVILRCVPISNHLYFYWYRQILGQKVEFLVSFYNNEISEKSEIFDDQFSVERPDGSNFTLKIRSTKLEDSAMYFCASSEGQGIYEQYFGPGTRLTVT.

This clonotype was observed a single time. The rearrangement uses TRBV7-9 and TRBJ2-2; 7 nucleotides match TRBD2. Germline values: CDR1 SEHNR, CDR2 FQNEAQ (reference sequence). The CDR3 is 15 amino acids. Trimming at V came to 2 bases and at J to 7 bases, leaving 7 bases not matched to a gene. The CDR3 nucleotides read TGTGCCAGCAGCTTACTCGCGGGAGCGGTCGGGGAGCTGTTTTTT. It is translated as CASSLLAGAVGELFF.

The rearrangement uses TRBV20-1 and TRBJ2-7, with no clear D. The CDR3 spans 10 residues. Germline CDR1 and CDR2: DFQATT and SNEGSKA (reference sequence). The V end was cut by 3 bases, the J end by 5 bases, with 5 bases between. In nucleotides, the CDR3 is TGCAGTGCTAGGTGGGACGAGCAGTACTTC. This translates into CSARWDEQYF.

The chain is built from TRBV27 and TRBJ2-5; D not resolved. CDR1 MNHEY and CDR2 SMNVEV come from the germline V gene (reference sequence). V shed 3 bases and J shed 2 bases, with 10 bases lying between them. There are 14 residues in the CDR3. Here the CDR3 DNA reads TGTGCCAGCAGTTTGACAACCAGACAAGAGACCCAGTACTTC. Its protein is CASSLTTRQETQYF.

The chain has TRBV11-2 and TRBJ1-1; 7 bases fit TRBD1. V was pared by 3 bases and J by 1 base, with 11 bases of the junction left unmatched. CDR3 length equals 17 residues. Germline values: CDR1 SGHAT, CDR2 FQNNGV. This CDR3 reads CASSLTLAGGPNTEAFF. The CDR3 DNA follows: TGTGCCAGCAGCTTGACACTAGCAGGGGGACCGAACACTGAAGCTTTCTTT.

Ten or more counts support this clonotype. DNA of the CDR3: TGTGCCAGCAGTTTAGGGTATCCGGGGAGCAATCAGCCCCAGCATTTT. Its translation: CASSLGYPGSNQPQHF. J is TRBJ1-5 and V is TRBV12-3 or TRBV12-4, with D hard to call. Between the trimmed V and J ends, which lost 1 base and 1 base, there was a span of 11 bases. This CDR3 contains 16 residues.

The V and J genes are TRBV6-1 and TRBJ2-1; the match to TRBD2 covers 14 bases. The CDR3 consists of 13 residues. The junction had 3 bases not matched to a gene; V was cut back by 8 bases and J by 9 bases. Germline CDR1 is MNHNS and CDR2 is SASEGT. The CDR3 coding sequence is TGTGCCAGCGGGACTAGCGGGAGCGGTGAGCAGTTCTTC. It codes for CASGTSGSGEQFF.

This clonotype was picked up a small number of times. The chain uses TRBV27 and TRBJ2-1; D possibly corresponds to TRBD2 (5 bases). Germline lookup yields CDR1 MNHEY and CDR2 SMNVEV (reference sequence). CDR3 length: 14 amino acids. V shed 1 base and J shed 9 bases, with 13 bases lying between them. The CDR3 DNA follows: TGTGCCAGCAGTTTATTGCCCCGTCGGGGTGAGCAGTTCTTC. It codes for CASSLLPRRGEQFF.

The CDR3 region is CASSEWASGTSTDTQYF. The CDR3 bases are TGTGCCAGCAGTGAATGGGCTAGCGGAACTAGCACAGATACGCAGTATTTT. V usage is TRBV6-1 and J usage is TRBJ2-3, with TRBD2 matching 7 bases. This CDR3 is 17 amino acids long. The ends lost 2 bases at V and 0 bases at J; junction bases unmatched: 8. Germline V gene lookup returns CDR1 MNHNS and CDR2 SASEGT.

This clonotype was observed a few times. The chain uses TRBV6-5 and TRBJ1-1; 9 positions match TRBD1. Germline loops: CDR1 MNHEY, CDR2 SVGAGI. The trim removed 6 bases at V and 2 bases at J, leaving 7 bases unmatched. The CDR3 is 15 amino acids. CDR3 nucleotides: TGTGCCAGCAGCTACGGACAGGGGATAAACACTGAAGCTTTCTTT. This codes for CASSYGQGINTEAFF.

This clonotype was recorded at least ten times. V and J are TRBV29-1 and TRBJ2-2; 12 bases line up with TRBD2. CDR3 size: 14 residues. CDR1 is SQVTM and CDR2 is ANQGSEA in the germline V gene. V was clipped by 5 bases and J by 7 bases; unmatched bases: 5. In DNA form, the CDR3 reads TGCAGCGTTTTGACTAGCGGGAGTCTCGGGGAGCTGTTTTTT. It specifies CSVLTSGSLGELFF.

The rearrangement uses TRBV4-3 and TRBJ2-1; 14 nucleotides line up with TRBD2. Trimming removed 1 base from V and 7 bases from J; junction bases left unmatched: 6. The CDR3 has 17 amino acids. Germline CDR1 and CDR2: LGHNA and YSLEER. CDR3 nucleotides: TGCGCCAGCAGCCAAGTCGGGGGACTAGCGGGAGCTAATGAGCAGTTCTTC. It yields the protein CASSQVGGLAGANEQFF.